The 28 T cell receptor beta chains presented below share a single source sample, sequenced in a study of Ad26.COV2.S vaccination and SARS-CoV-2 variants. This table comes from immunoSEQ multiplex PCR, and its TCRdb copy is limited to in-frame clones, with some not included. The sample holds fewer than 400,000 clones; 70% to 90% are singletons and the top ten take 2% to 2.5%. Treatment described: around 19 received Ad26.COV2.S at low or high dose, single or two shots; five or six received placebo; per-sample allocation not given. The study sampled participants on day 63 after the first vaccine or placebo injection. The sequencing used peripheral blood, collected in a trial of Ad26.COV2.S vaccine versus placebo. The receptors were sampled from a person between 18 and 65 years old who received the Ad26.COV2.S COVID-19 vaccine or a placebo.

The V gene is TRBV6-5, the J gene TRBJ2-7; 8 nucleotides line up with TRBD1. Trimming took 2 bases from V and 0 from J; bases not matched to a gene: 3. The CDR3 has 15 amino acids. CDR1 MNHEY and CDR2 SVGAGI come from the germline V gene. CDR3: CASSYGQGLSYEQYF. The CDR3 region has the DNA TGTGCCAGCAGTTACGGACAGGGTCTCTCCTACGAGCAGTACTTC.

The chain links TRBV29-1 to TRBJ2-5; 10 bases match TRBD2. The CDR3 length is 13 residues. The trim removed 4 bases at V and 4 bases at J, leaving 3 bases unmatched. Germline-derived CDR1 and CDR2 are SQVTM and ANQGSEA. The CDR3 loop is CSVVAGGGETQYF. For the CDR3, the DNA is TGCAGCGTTGTAGCGGGGGGCGGAGAGACCCAGTACTTC.

J is TRBJ1-2 and V is TRBV4-2, with D possibly matching TRBD1 (5 bases). In germline, CDR1 is LGHNA, CDR2 YNFKEQ. The CDR3 is made up of 16 amino acids. The V gene lost 2 bases and the J gene lost 5 bases, with 18 bases spanning the gap. CDR3 region: CASSQTRQPQIYGYTF. CDR3 nucleotide sequence: TGTGCCAGCAGCCAAACCCGACAGCCTCAAATTTATGGCTACACCTTC.

The chain links TRBV5-1 to TRBJ2-7; 8 bases agree with TRBD1. The V gene end was trimmed by 2 bases and the J gene end by 3 bases; junction bases not matched to a gene: 7. The CDR3 length is 15 residues. Per germline, CDR1 SGHRS and CDR2 YFSETQ. The chain's CDR3 is CASSFGQGAGYEQYF. DNA for the CDR3: TGCGCCAGCAGCTTTGGCCAGGGGGCCGGCTACGAGCAGTACTTC. Using reference TRBV5-1 and TRBJ2-7 for the parts outside the CDR3, the full variable domain is KAGVTQTPRYLIKTRGQQVTLSCSPISGHRSVSWYQQTPGQGLQFLFEYFSETQRNKGNFPGRFSGRQFSNSRSEMNVSTLELGDSALYLCASSFGQGAGYEQYFGPGTRLTVT.

V usage is TRBV5-1 and J usage is TRBJ1-3; D unresolved. The CDR3 spans 14 residues. V was clipped by 5 bases and J by 4 bases, with 13 bases between them. Germline lookup yields CDR1 SGHRS and CDR2 YFSETQ. The CDR3 spells CASRGGILGNTIYF. CDR3 coding DNA: TGCGCCAGCAGGGGAGGGATATTGGGAAACACCATATATTTT.

The J gene is TRBJ1-6, the V gene TRBV6-5; D call uncertain. This CDR3 contains 13 residues. Per the germline V gene, CDR1 is MNHEY and CDR2 is SVGAGI. The ends were cut back, 5 bases at V and 11 bases at J, with 13 bases in the middle. Here the CDR3 reads CASSMTLSPPLHF. In DNA form, the CDR3 reads TGTGCCAGCAGTATGACATTATCTCCACCCCTCCACTTT.

The V call is TRBV7-3, the J call TRBJ2-3, with D perhaps TRBD2 (5 bases). The germline CDR1 and CDR2 sequences are SGHTA and FQGTGA. V dropped 5 bases and J dropped 3 bases, with 9 bases sitting between them. This CDR3 has 13 amino acids. CDR3 DNA sequence: TGTGCCAGCAGCCCACTAGGGACAGATACGCAGTATTTT. It is translated as CASSPLGTDTQYF.

The V gene is TRBV5-1, the J gene TRBJ2-1; a weak D match, TRBD2 (6 bases). CDR3 length: 15 amino acids. Germline lookup yields CDR1 SGHRS and CDR2 YFSETQ. V was trimmed by 4 bases and J by 6 bases, leaving 17 bases between them. The CDR3 DNA reads as TGCGCCAGCAGCCCAGCGCAGGGAGGCGGCAATGAGCAGTTCTTC. It encodes CASSPAQGGGNEQFF. Full variable domain (rest looked up from reference TRBV5-1 and TRBJ2-1): KAGVTQTPRYLIKTRGQQVTLSCSPISGHRSVSWYQQTPGQGLQFLFEYFSETQRNKGNFPGRFSGRQFSNSRSEMNVSTLELGDSALYLCASSPAQGGGNEQFFGPGTRLTVL.

This rearrangement joins TRBV7-9 to TRBJ1-5; TRBD1 agrees at 7 bases. Germline CDR1 and CDR2: SEHNR and FQNEAQ (reference sequence). V lost 5 bases, J lost 2 bases, and 6 bases stayed unmatched. The CDR3 length is 15 residues. The CDR3 DNA follows: TGTGCCAGCAGCCAACAGGGGTTTGGCAATCAGCCCCAGCATTTT. It codes for CASSQQGFGNQPQHF. Based on the CDR3 plus reference TRBV7-9 and TRBJ1-5, the full variable domain is DTGVSQNPRHKITKRGQNVTFRCDPISEHNRLYWYRQTLGQGPEFLTYFQNEAQLEKSRLLSDRFSAERPKGSFSTLEIQRTEQGDSAMYLCASSQQGFGNQPQHFGDGTRLSIL.

This rearrangement joins TRBV5-5 to TRBJ2-1; D remains ambiguous. CDR3 length: 13 residues. Trimming cost V 4 bases and J 7 bases, with 12 bases left between them. Germline CDR1 and CDR2: SGHKS and YYEKEE (reference sequence). CDR3 nucleotides: TGTGCCAGCAGCCCCGACCCGATGAATGAGCAGTTCTTC. Translating it yields CASSPDPMNEQFF.

This chain joins TRBV28 and TRBJ1-5; D call uncertain. Germline V gives CDR1 MDHEN, CDR2 SYDVKM. There are 15 residues in the CDR3. Trimming removed 2 bases from V and 1 base from J, with 9 bases in between. The CDR3 sequence is CASSLRRRSNQPQHF. The CDR3 nucleotides read TGTGCCAGCAGTTTAAGGCGGAGAAGCAATCAGCCCCAGCATTTT.

The CDR3 DNA sequence: TGCAGCGTCGGGGGGACGGGGGGCTACCGGGAGACCCAGTACTTC. Amino acid sequence: CSVGGTGGYRETQYF. The rearrangement uses TRBV29-1 and TRBJ2-5; D perhaps matches TRBD2 (7 bases). This CDR3 has 15 residues. Looked up from germline, CDR1 is SQVTM and CDR2 is ANQGSEA. The V end was cut by 6 bases, the J end by 5 bases, with 22 bases between. The full variable domain, its missing parts supplied by reference TRBV29-1 and TRBJ2-5, is SAVISQKPSRDICQRGTSLTIQCQVDSQVTMMFWYRQQPGQSLTLIATANQGSEATYESGFVIDKFPISRPNLTFSTLTVSNMSPEDSSIYLCSVGGTGGYRETQYFGPGTRLLVL.

The V gene is TRBV6-5, the J gene TRBJ1-1, with TRBD1 matching over 8 bases. CDR1 and CDR2 from the germline V gene are MNHEY and SVGAGI. The V and J ends lost 6 bases and 4 bases, in that order; junction bases with no gene match: 10. The CDR3 spans 15 residues. CDR3 region: CASSPDRGRGTEAFF. The CDR3 DNA is TGTGCCAGCAGCCCCGACAGGGGAAGGGGCACTGAAGCTTTCTTT.

The genes are TRBV9 and TRBJ1-4, with no clear D. The CDR3 has 16 amino acids. Germline values: CDR1 SGDLS, CDR2 YYNGEE. The germline V and J ends were trimmed by 0 bases and 0 bases, with 9 bases remaining between them. CDR3 DNA sequence: TGTGCCAGCAGCGTAGGAGACCATACAACTAATGAAAAACTGTTTTTT. Amino acids: CASSVGDHTTNEKLFF.

In DNA form, the CDR3 reads TGTGCCAGCAGCTTAAGTCTCGTACGGGATGAAAAACTGTTTTTT. Translation gives CASSLSLVRDEKLFF. The chain couples TRBV7-6 to TRBJ1-4; D gene uncertain. The CDR3 spans 15 residues. Trimming removed 2 bases at V and 6 bases at J, with 13 bases between. Germline V gene sequence: CDR1 SGHVS, CDR2 FNYEAQ.

The rearrangement uses TRBV2 and TRBJ2-1, with TRBD1 identical over 7 bases. The V gene end was trimmed by 7 bases and the J gene end by 4 bases; junction bases not matched to a gene: 4. This CDR3 comprises 13 residues. Germline assignment: CDR1 SNHLY and CDR2 FYNNEI. CDR3: CASIDREYNEQFF. CDR3 coding DNA: TGTGCCAGCATAGACAGGGAATACAATGAGCAGTTCTTC.

On this clone itself: Given a much more abundant clone one base away, this may be a read error. The chain is built from TRBV6-5 and TRBJ1-1; D not resolved. Trimming pared 7 bases from V and 6 bases from J, leaving 6 bases between. CDR1 is MNHEY and CDR2 is SVGAGI in the germline V gene. The CDR3 covers 10 residues. The CDR3 spells CASTHSEAFF. Here the CDR3 DNA reads TGTGCCAGCACCCACTCTGAAGCTTTCTTT.

This clone came up once. The V gene is TRBV28, the J gene TRBJ2-5, with D possibly being TRBD2 (6 bases). The CDR3 runs 15 residues. CDR1 is MDHEN and CDR2 is SYDVKM in the germline V gene. Trimming took off 3 bases at V and 2 bases at J, with 13 bases between the two ends. CDR3 amino acids: CASSFYGAGQETQYF. CDR3 coding DNA: TGTGCCAGCAGTTTCTATGGTGCGGGGCAAGAGACCCAGTACTTC.

The CDR3 loop reads CASSAYEQYF. The DNA of the CDR3 is TGTGCCAGCAGTGCCTACGAGCAGTACTTC. The chain employs TRBV12-3 or TRBV12-4 and TRBJ2-7; D gene unclear. Trimming removed 5 bases from V and 2 bases from J, with 1 base in between. CDR3 length: 10 residues.

The CDR3 loop is CASSLRPQAEAFF. The CDR3 nucleotides are TGTGCCAGCAGCTTACGACCACAGGCTGAAGCTTTCTTT. The chain has TRBV11-2 and TRBJ1-1; D might be TRBD1 (5 bases). Trimming stripped 2 bases from V and 6 bases from J, with 10 bases between. This CDR3 has 13 residues. CDR1 and CDR2 (germline): SGHAT, FQNNGV.

The chain links TRBV5-4 to TRBJ2-1; D could derive from TRBD1 or TRBD2 (5 bases each). V was pared by 6 bases and J by 6 bases, with 16 bases between. Germline V gives CDR1 SGHNT, CDR2 YYREEE (reference sequence). The CDR3 runs to 14 residues. CDR3 coding DNA: TGTGCCAGCAACTCCTGGGCAGGGAGCAATGAGCAGTTCTTC. Its translation is CASNSWAGSNEQFF.

This clone has a handful of counts. The chain combines TRBV6-5 with TRBJ2-2; D ambiguous. V was pared by 5 bases and J by 12 bases, with 13 bases between. From germline, CDR1 is MNHEY and CDR2 SVGAGI. There are 12 residues in the CDR3. CDR3 sequence: CASSPTGLQLFF. The CDR3 bases are TGTGCCAGCAGTCCAACCGGGCTCCAGCTGTTTTTT.

This clone has only a few counts. V and J are TRBV7-2 and TRBJ2-2; 10 bases match TRBD2. V lost 6 bases, J lost 5 bases, and 9 bases stayed unmatched. This CDR3 has 16 residues. From germline, CDR1 is SGHTA and CDR2 FQGNSA. In DNA, the CDR3 is TGTGCCAGCAGAATCGATAGCGGGGGGATGACCGGGGAGCTGTTTTTT. This encodes CASRIDSGGMTGELFF.

This chain joins TRBV5-1 and TRBJ2-5; TRBD2 matches at 9 bases. The V gene end was trimmed by 4 bases and the J gene end by 5 bases; junction bases not matched to a gene: 18. The CDR3 is 18 residues long. The germline V gene has CDR1 SGHRS and CDR2 YFSETQ. DNA of the CDR3: TGCGCCAGCAGCCCCCGTGTACAGGCTAGCGGGGTTGTGGAGACCCAGTACTTC. Residues: CASSPRVQASGVVETQYF.

This clone was detected only once. The chain couples TRBV9 to TRBJ1-5; perhaps TRBD1 as D (6 bases). V shed 0 bases and J shed 5 bases, with 9 bases lying between them. Germline CDR1 SGDLS, CDR2 YYNGEE. The CDR3 has 14 amino acids. The CDR3 here is CASSVEGGHQPQHF. CDR3 nucleotides: TGTGCCAGCAGCGTAGAGGGGGGCCATCAGCCCCAGCATTTT.

This clone was observed a single time. The rearrangement joins TRBV6-4 to TRBJ2-7; 11 nucleotides align to TRBD2. V was clipped by 5 bases and J by 4 bases; unmatched bases: 7. Germline V gene data show CDR1 as MRHNA and CDR2 as SNTAGT. This CDR3 comprises 15 residues. The CDR3 region has the DNA TGTGCCAGCAGTCCCGAGGCTAGCGGGGGGTACGAGCAGTACTTC. Translation: CASSPEASGGYEQYF.

The J gene is TRBJ1-2, the V gene TRBV6-5; unclear D gene. Germline V gene sequence: CDR1 MNHEY, CDR2 SVGAGI. This CDR3 has 13 amino acids. The V and J ends lost 5 bases and 6 bases respectively, with 13 bases between them. The CDR3 DNA reads as TGTGCCAGCAGTCAGACCTCCGCACATGGCTACACCTTC. Translation gives CASSQTSAHGYTF.

This clone has only a few counts. The chain recombines TRBV28 with TRBJ1-1; D is uncertain. Per the germline V gene, CDR1 is MDHEN and CDR2 is SYDVKM. V was trimmed by 1 base and J by 2 bases, leaving 8 bases between them. The length of the CDR3 is 14 residues. DNA for the CDR3: TGTGCCAGCAGTTTATACGGGCCTAACACTGAAGCTTTCTTT. Translation: CASSLYGPNTEAFF.